Here is one T cell receptor beta chain with its context. Its antigen is still unknown. These data originate in a study of T cell clonotyping in hematopoietic cell transplantation. Method: immunoSEQ multiplex PCR; TCRdb's copy keeps in-frame clones and lacks some. This sample has about 3,300 clones, with about 59% found just once. General study results and limits: At the given depth, recipient repertoires were over 97% de novo clonotypes. Pathologically expanded recipient clonotypes increased progressively from day 30 to day 180 as diversity fell. Graft donor and pretransplant recipient Inverse Simpson Index values predicted broader posttransplant TCR diversity.

The receptor's source is a female patient younger than 45 who had an allogeneic stem cell transplant, so T cells may come from the graft donor. Some clones in this sample may be carry-over from other donors' samples. The sample in question was peripheral blood mononuclear cells, obtained 30 days after allogeneic stem cell transplant.

In DNA, the CDR3 is TGCAGCGTTGTTGGAAATGAGCAGTTCTTC. This translates into CSVVGNEQFF. The V gene is TRBV29-1, the J gene TRBJ2-1; D not resolved. Germline V lookup: CDR1 SQVTM, CDR2 ANQGSEA. This CDR3 spans 10 amino acids. Trimming took 4 bases from V and 7 from J, leaving 5 bases between them.